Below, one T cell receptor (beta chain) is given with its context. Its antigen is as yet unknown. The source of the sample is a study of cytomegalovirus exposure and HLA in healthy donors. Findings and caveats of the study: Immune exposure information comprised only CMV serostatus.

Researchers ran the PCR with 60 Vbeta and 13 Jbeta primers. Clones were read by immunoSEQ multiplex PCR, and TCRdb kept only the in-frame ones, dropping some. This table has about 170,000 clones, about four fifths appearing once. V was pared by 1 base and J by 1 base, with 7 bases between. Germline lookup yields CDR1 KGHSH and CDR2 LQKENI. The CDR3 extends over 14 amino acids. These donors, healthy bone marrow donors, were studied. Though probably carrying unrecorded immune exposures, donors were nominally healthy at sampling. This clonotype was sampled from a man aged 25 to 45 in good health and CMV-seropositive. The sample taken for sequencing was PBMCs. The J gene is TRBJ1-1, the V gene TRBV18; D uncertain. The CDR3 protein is CASSPLQRNTEAFF. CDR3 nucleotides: TGTGCCAGCTCACCACTTCAGCGGAACACTGAAGCTTTCTTT.